This entry lists 4 T cell receptor beta chains sequenced from one sample in a study of PD-1 blockade in mismatch repair-deficient tumors. The assay was immunoSEQ multiplex PCR, and TCRdb's table has in-frame clones only and misses some. Of 10,000 or so clones listed, just over 90% were seen once; the top ten hold 9% to 10%. For these receptors, no antigen is known. Described time point: approximately ten-day in vitro stimulation with candidate neoantigen peptide 3. The material sequenced was cells cultured in vitro, taken from a patient treated with pembrolizumab. These receptors came from an adult with mismatch repair-deficient cancer.

The chain carries TRBV19 and TRBJ2-1; 12 bases align to TRBD2. The trim removed 7 bases at V and 4 bases at J, leaving 5 bases unmatched. The CDR3 spans 15 residues. Germline assignment: CDR1 LNHDA and CDR2 SQIVND (reference sequence). CDR3 sequence: CASNPTSGRYNEQFF. The DNA of the CDR3 is TGTGCCAGTAACCCGACTAGCGGGAGATACAATGAGCAGTTCTTC.

The chain has TRBV4-1 and TRBJ2-3, with TRBD1 matching 11 bases. V lost 7 bases, J lost 4 bases, and 4 bases stayed unmatched. The CDR3 covers 14 residues. CDR1 is MGHRA and CDR2 is YSYEKL in the germline V gene. The CDR3 here is CASTRDRGADTQYF. The DNA of the CDR3 is TGCGCCAGCACCCGGGACAGGGGGGCAGATACGCAGTATTTT.

The chain combines TRBV5-1 with TRBJ1-4; TRBD1 might be the D (6 bases). Deletions cut 4 bases from V and 6 bases from J, with 19 bases between. The CDR3 extends over 16 amino acids. The germline V gene encodes CDR1 SGHRS and CDR2 YFSETQ. The chain's CDR3 is CASSPLGLGADEKLFF. In DNA form, the CDR3 reads TGCGCCAGCAGCCCCCTCGGCTTGGGGGCAGATGAAAAACTGTTTTTT. Full variable domain (missing parts from reference TRBV5-1 and TRBJ1-4): KAGVTQTPRYLIKTRGQQVTLSCSPISGHRSVSWYQQTPGQGLQFLFEYFSETQRNKGNFPGRFSGRQFSNSRSEMNVSTLELGDSALYLCASSPLGLGADEKLFFGSGTQLSVL.

The gene calls are TRBV19 and TRBJ2-1; D is perhaps TRBD2 (5 bases). The CDR3 totals 17 residues. Deletions cut 3 bases from V and 0 bases from J, with 15 bases between. Germline loops: CDR1 LNHDA, CDR2 SQIVND (reference sequence). Written as DNA, the CDR3 is TGTGCCAGTAGTATGGGAATAGCGCCCAACTCCTACAATGAGCAGTTCTTC. As protein: CASSMGIAPNSYNEQFF.